Below, 27 T cell receptor beta chains from the same sample are listed, as sequenced in a study of CD8 T cells in Susac syndrome. The authors reverse transcribed roughly 0.5 to 1 ug RNA with random hexamers. TCRdb redid the calling of the immunoSEQ multiplex PCR reads with MiXCR, one entry per CDR3 protein. The data contain 400,000 or so distinct CDR3 sequences, around 83% of them singletons. The specimen sequenced was CD8+ T cells from PBMCs. The receptors shown here come from a human donor with multiple sclerosis.

This clonotype was counted a single time. This chain joins TRBV12-3 or TRBV12-4 and TRBJ2-3; tentative D call: TRBD2 (5 bases). CDR3 length equals 13 residues. Trimming took 5 bases from V and 11 from J, leaving 17 bases between them. The CDR3 region is CASSPPGIPWQYF. In DNA, the CDR3 is TGTGCCAGCAGTCCGCCCGGGATTCCTTGGCAGTATTTT.

J is TRBJ2-1 and V is TRBV27, with TRBD2 matching 10 bases. The ends lost 2 bases at V and 7 bases at J; junction bases unmatched: 5. CDR1 and CDR2 (germline): MNHEY, SMNVEV (reference sequence). The CDR3 extends over 15 amino acids. Written as DNA, the CDR3 is TGTGCCAGCAGTTTAGGACTAGCGGTGGAAAATGAGCAGTTCTTC. Amino acids: CASSLGLAVENEQFF.

This rearrangement joins TRBV28 to TRBJ1-2, with TRBD1 identical over 8 bases. The CDR3 loop spans 14 amino acids. V lost 3 bases, J lost 6 bases, and 6 bases stayed unmatched. Looked up from germline, CDR1 is MDHEN and CDR2 is SYDVKM. CDR3: CASSFLQGADGYTF. CDR3 sequence (DNA): TGTGCCAGCAGTTTCCTGCAGGGGGCGGATGGCTACACCTTC.

The chain uses TRBV4-2 and TRBJ1-2; D is undetermined. Germline lookup yields CDR1 LGHNA and CDR2 YNFKEQ. Trimming left V 1 base short and J 7 bases short, with 13 bases between. The CDR3 contains 14 residues. Here the CDR3 DNA reads TGTGCCAGCAGCCAAGGGGCAGTATGGTCTGGCTACACCTTC. Amino acids: CASSQGAVWSGYTF.

The gene calls are TRBV15 and TRBJ2-3, with 8 bases that match TRBD2. Germline V gives CDR1 LNHNV, CDR2 YYDKDF (reference sequence). CDR3 length: 14 residues. The trim removed 6 bases at V and 2 bases at J, leaving 4 bases unmatched. CDR3 sequence reads: CATSHSGDTDTQYF. CDR3 DNA sequence: TGTGCCACCAGTCATAGCGGGGACACAGATACGCAGTATTTT.

The rearrangement links TRBV6-5 to TRBJ2-1; tentatively, D is TRBD2 (6 bases). V lost 0 bases, J lost 4 bases, and 10 bases lay in between. CDR3 length equals 15 residues. Germline loops: CDR1 MNHEY, CDR2 SVGAGI. The CDR3 DNA reads TGTGCCAGCAGTTACTCGGATAGCGGTTACAATGAGCAGTTCTTC. Its protein is CASSYSDSGYNEQFF.

CDR3 amino acids: CSAMNYRSHNEQFF. In DNA form, the CDR3 reads TGCAGTGCTATGAATTATCGGTCGCACAATGAGCAGTTCTTC. V usage is TRBV20-1 and J usage is TRBJ2-1; D is undetermined. Trimming removed 4 bases from V and 5 bases from J, with 15 bases in between. The germline gives CDR1 DFQATT, CDR2 SNEGSKA (reference sequence). The CDR3 sequence is 14 residues long.

The chain carries TRBV6-6 and TRBJ1-4; D ambiguous. The germline gives CDR1 MNHNY, CDR2 SVGAGI (reference sequence). This CDR3 spans 16 amino acids. The V end lost 5 bases, the J end lost 4 bases, and 17 bases lay between the germline ends. In DNA, the CDR3 is TGTGCCAGCAGTCGGAGAGGGCGAGGATTTAATGAAAAACTGTTTTTT. Its protein product is CASSRRGRGFNEKLFF.

V gene TRBV5-1 combines with J gene TRBJ1-1; possible D gene TRBD1, 5 bases. Germline V CDR1 and CDR2: SGHRS, YFSETQ. V lost 4 bases and J 0 bases, leaving 22 bases between the germline ends. CDR3 length equals 18 residues. CDR3 sequence reads: CASSLNKPGRQMNTEAFF. The CDR3 DNA sequence: TGCGCCAGCAGCCTTAACAAACCGGGACGGCAAATGAACACTGAAGCTTTCTTT.

V is TRBV7-8 and J is TRBJ1-5, with D unresolved. V was pared by 0 bases and J by 0 bases, with 12 bases between. Germline V lookup: CDR1 SGHVS, CDR2 FQNEAQ. This CDR3 is 17 amino acids long. DNA for the CDR3: TGTGCCAGCAGCTTAGCGGTTACAGACTTTAGCAATCAGCCCCAGCATTTT. Protein product: CASSLAVTDFSNQPQHF.

The chain carries TRBV2 and TRBJ2-1; 10 bases agree with TRBD2. This CDR3 comprises 14 residues. Germline lookup yields CDR1 SNHLY and CDR2 FYNNEI. J was trimmed by 6 bases and V by 7 bases; bases with no gene match: 6. CDR3 sequence: CASNIAGGVNEQFF. Written as DNA, the CDR3 is TGTGCCAGCAATATAGCGGGAGGAGTCAATGAGCAGTTCTTC.

J is TRBJ1-3 and V is TRBV10-3; 8 nucleotides match TRBD1. The CDR3 loop spans 16 amino acids. The germline V gene encodes CDR1 ENHRY and CDR2 SYGVKD. After removal of 2 bases from V and 0 bases from J, the junction contained 3 bases not matched to a gene. CDR3 nucleotide sequence: TGTGCCATCAGTGAGCGGGGACAGGACTCTGGAAACACCATATATTTT. Its protein is CAISERGQDSGNTIYF.

The CDR3 sequence is CSARGGSTDYEQYF. The CDR3 DNA is TGCAGTGCTAGAGGCGGCTCAACCGACTACGAGCAGTACTTC. V usage is TRBV20-1 and J usage is TRBJ2-7; D call uncertain. Germline CDR1 DFQATT, CDR2 SNEGSKA (reference sequence). V lost 1 base, J lost 3 bases, and 13 bases lay in between. CDR3 length: 14 residues.

This clonotype was seen a single time. The chain combines TRBV15 with TRBJ2-1, with 9 bases fitting TRBD2. This CDR3 has 17 residues. J lost 5 bases, V lost 9 bases, and 17 bases had no gene match. CDR1 and CDR2 (germline): LNHNV, YYDKDF (reference sequence). Here the CDR3 reads CATGQAGGLFLNNEQFF. The DNA for the CDR3 is TGTGCCACAGGTCAAGCGGGAGGTCTCTTTCTTAACAATGAGCAGTTCTTC. Looking up the rest from reference TRBV15 and TRBJ2-1 gives the full variable domain: DAMVIQNPRYQVTQFGKPVTLSCSQTLNHNVMYWYQQKSSQAPKLLFHYYDKDFNNEADTPDNFQSRRPNTSFCFLDIRSPGLGDTAMYLCATGQAGGLFLNNEQFFGPGTRLTVL.

This clonotype occurred once. The chain links TRBV6-1 to TRBJ1-2; 7 bases agree with TRBD1. The CDR3 runs to 17 residues. Germline trimming cut 5 bases from V and 1 base from J; bases unmatched to any gene: 13. Germline V gene data show CDR1 as MNHNS and CDR2 as SASEGT. CDR3 nucleotides: TGTGCCAGCAGTCCCCCGGGACAGCACTACCTTAACTATGGCTACACCTTC. As protein: CASSPPGQHYLNYGYTF.

The chain employs TRBV27 and TRBJ1-4; 9 nucleotides match TRBD1. The germline CDR1 and CDR2 sequences are MNHEY and SMNVEV (reference sequence). Unmatched junction bases numbered 8, after V lost 0 bases and J lost 6 bases. The CDR3 extends over 17 amino acids. This CDR3 is CASSLSSTGGVYEKLFF. The CDR3 DNA is TGTGCCAGCAGTTTATCGTCCACAGGGGGCGTGTATGAAAAACTGTTTTTT.

This rearrangement joins TRBV28 to TRBJ2-2, with D unclear. Trimming removed 6 bases at V and 2 bases at J, with 13 bases between. The germline CDR1 and CDR2 sequences are MDHEN and SYDVKM. CDR3 size: 15 residues. The CDR3 DNA sequence: TGTGCCAGCAGGCCGTTAGGGCGAAACACCGGGGAGCTGTTTTTT. Translating it yields CASRPLGRNTGELFF.

V gene TRBV20-1 combines with J gene TRBJ2-7; weak D call: TRBD2 (6 bases). Deletions cut 6 bases from V and 6 bases from J, with 21 bases between. CDR3 size: 14 residues. Germline V gene sequence: CDR1 DFQATT, CDR2 SNEGSKA (reference sequence). The CDR3 is CSAPGGDRLGEQYF. The CDR3 DNA reads TGCAGTGCCCCCGGCGGGGATAGGTTGGGCGAGCAGTACTTC.

The gene calls are TRBV6-1 and TRBJ2-1; 7 bases line up with TRBD2. The V segment lost 6 bases and the J segment 0 bases; nucleotides outside the gene matches: 11. The CDR3 sequence is 17 residues long. Germline lookup yields CDR1 MNHNS and CDR2 SASEGT. For the CDR3, the DNA is TGTGCCAGCAGCCCGTCTCTTGGACTAGACTCCTACAATGAGCAGTTCTTC. Its protein is CASSPSLGLDSYNEQFF.

The chain links TRBV14 to TRBJ2-1, with no clear D. Germline V lookup: CDR1 SGHDN, CDR2 FVKESK. The CDR3 has 15 residues. Between the trimmed V and J ends, which lost 6 bases and 0 bases, there was a span of 12 bases. CDR3 nucleotides: TGTGCCAGCAGTCGTTCACTGAACTCCTACAATGAGCAGTTCTTC. It codes for CASSRSLNSYNEQFF. Full variable domain (outside the CDR3, taken from reference TRBV14 and TRBJ2-1): EAGVTQFPSHSVIEKGQTVTLRCDPISGHDNLYWYRRVMGKEIKFLLHFVKESKQDESGMPNNRFLAERTGGTYSTLKVQPAELEDSGVYFCASSRSLNSYNEQFFGPGTRLTVL.

The chain joins TRBV24-1 to TRBJ1-2; tentatively, D is TRBD1 (5 bases). The length of the CDR3 is 12 residues. CDR1 KGHDR and CDR2 SFDVKD come from the germline V gene. V was pared by 6 bases and J by 6 bases, with 10 bases between. CDR3 region: CATSLIGDGYTF. The CDR3 nucleotides are TGTGCCACCAGTTTAATAGGGGATGGCTACACCTTC.

This clonotype was seen a few times. V gene TRBV6-5 combines with J gene TRBJ2-7; 7 bases agree with TRBD1. Germline CDR1 is MNHEY and CDR2 is SVGAGI. With V trimmed by 5 bases and J by 7 bases, 11 bases remained unmatched. The CDR3 is 14 amino acids. The CDR3 coding sequence is TGTGCCAGCAGTCTTGAGGGGGCGTCTGGAGAGCAGTACTTC. It encodes CASSLEGASGEQYF.

The gene calls are TRBV5-1 and TRBJ2-6, with a possible D match to TRBD2 (6 bases). CDR3 length equals 21 residues. CDR1 is SGHRS and CDR2 is YFSETQ in the germline V gene. Trimming shortened V by 3 bases and J by 0 bases, and 25 bases separated the two germline ends. This CDR3 reads CASSWPAGGVASLSGANVLTF. The CDR3 nucleotides are TGCGCCAGCAGCTGGCCCGCAGGCGGGGTAGCCTCCCTCTCTGGGGCCAACGTCCTGACTTTC.

The V gene is TRBV9, the J gene TRBJ2-3, with 7 bases fitting TRBD2. Germline values: CDR1 SGDLS, CDR2 YYNGEE. The CDR3 covers 17 residues. The V segment lost 0 bases and the J segment 0 bases; nucleotides outside the gene matches: 7. CDR3 nucleotides: TGTGCCAGCAGCGTAGGTATCCTAGCGGAAAGCACAGATACGCAGTATTTT. Amino acid sequence: CASSVGILAESTDTQYF.

The chain carries TRBV7-6 and TRBJ2-5; either TRBD1 or TRBD2 may supply D (5 bases each). Germline V gene lookup returns CDR1 SGHVS and CDR2 FNYEAQ. Trimming took 7 bases from V and 2 from J, leaving 14 bases between them. This CDR3 is built from 14 residues. The CDR3 DNA reads TGTGCCAGCACGACACGGGACGAACAAGAGACCCAGTACTTC. This gives the protein CASTTRDEQETQYF.

The chain recombines TRBV4-1 with TRBJ2-3; 10 bases map to TRBD2. Germline trimming cut 1 base from V and 3 bases from J; bases unmatched to any gene: 4. CDR1 is MGHRA and CDR2 is YSYEKL in the germline V gene. The CDR3 consists of 16 residues. The CDR3 protein is CASSQATSGETDTQYF. The CDR3 DNA reads as TGCGCCAGCAGCCAAGCAACTAGCGGGGAAACAGATACGCAGTATTTT.

The genes are TRBV25-1 and TRBJ2-5, with TRBD1 identical over 11 bases. This CDR3 spans 16 amino acids. The ends lost 3 bases at V and 2 bases at J; junction bases unmatched: 5. CDR1 MGHDK and CDR2 SYGVNS come from the germline V gene. CDR3 sequence reads: CASSDRTGGFQETQYF. CDR3 nucleotide sequence: TGTGCCAGCAGTGACCGGACAGGGGGCTTTCAAGAGACCCAGTACTTC.